The 11 T cell receptor beta chains listed next were all sequenced from one sample in a study of blood T cells in healthy people across ages. Alongside a J-beta primer mix, a sample-barcoded 5' primer served in a second PCR lasting about 7 to 12 cycles. TCRdb ran MiXCR on the 5' RACE reads and lists one entry per CDR3 protein. The sample holds around 800,000 distinct CDR3 sequences; about 59% are singletons and the top ten take around a quarter. Specimen: blood. The source is a young man in good health.

The gene calls are TRBV7-6 and TRBJ2-7; 10 bases line up with TRBD1. This CDR3 is 16 amino acids long. J was trimmed by 3 bases and V by 4 bases; bases with no gene match: 9. The V gene's germline CDR1 is SGHVS and CDR2 FNYEAQ. The CDR3 nucleotides are TGTGCCAGCAGCTCGGGACGGACAGGGGGTAACTACGAGCAGTACTTC. It encodes CASSSGRTGGNYEQYF. Combining the CDR3 with reference TRBV7-6 and TRBJ2-7 gives the whole variable domain GAGVSQSPRYKVTKRGQDVALRCDPISGHVSLYWYRQALGQGPEFLTYFNYEAQQDKSGLPNDRFSAERPEGSISTLTIQRTEQRDSAMYRCASSSGRTGGNYEQYFGPGTRLTVT.

The V and J genes are TRBV21-1 and TRBJ2-4; the DNA was not compared with TRBD1, the D call given in the table. The DNA end lines up better with TRBJ2-7; the J call may be wrong. TRBV21-1 is assigned pseudogene status. The CDR3 is made up of 15 amino acids. The chain's CDR3 is CASSPQRQGAYEQYF. CDR3 bases: TGTGCCAGCAGCCCACAAAGACAGGGGGCTTACGAGCAGTACTTC.

The chain has TRBV29-1 and TRBJ2-5; 12 bases fit TRBD1. V was pared by 2 bases and J by 6 bases, with 7 bases of the junction left unmatched. CDR1 SQVTM and CDR2 ANQGSEA come from the germline V gene. This CDR3 comprises 15 residues. CDR3 region: CSVENGTGGAKTQYF. The CDR3 DNA reads TGCAGCGTTGAAAATGGGACAGGGGGCGCGAAGACCCAGTACTTC.

The chain uses TRBV9 and TRBJ2-5, with D perhaps matching TRBD1 (5 bases). TRBJ2-7 explains the end of the DNA better; the J call may be wrong. Germline values: CDR1 SGDLS, CDR2 YYNGEE. The CDR3 sequence is 14 residues long. The CDR3 region is CASSVEQGVYEQYF. In DNA form, the CDR3 reads TGTGCCAGCAGCGTAGAGCAGGGTGTCTACGAGCAGTACTTC.

The chain combines TRBV9 with TRBJ2-3; TRBD2 matches 7 bases. CDR1 is SGDLS, CDR2 YYNGEE, per germline. Trimming cost V 7 bases and J 0 bases; bases outside gene matches: 11. The CDR3 has 16 residues. CDR3 sequence: CASGREGLSSTDTQYF. The CDR3 DNA reads TGTGCCAGCGGTAGGGAGGGACTTTCTAGCACAGATACGCAGTATTTT.

The sample holds a few counts of this clonotype. V usage is TRBV6-6 and J usage is TRBJ2-7; D remains unclear. The CDR3 is 14 amino acids. V lost 2 bases and J 2 bases, leaving 10 bases between the germline ends. Germline loops: CDR1 MNHNY, CDR2 SVGAGI (reference sequence). In nucleotides, the CDR3 is TGTGCCAGCAGTTACGAAGTTAGGACCTACGAGCAGTACTTC. It translates to CASSYEVRTYEQYF.

This sequence joins TRBV9 and TRBJ1-2; D possibly corresponds to TRBD1 (6 bases). V was trimmed by 2 bases and J by 4 bases, leaving 18 bases between them. Germline lookup yields CDR1 SGDLS and CDR2 YYNGEE. The CDR3 spans 16 residues. The DNA for the CDR3 is TGTGCCAGCAGCGTTTCCTCGGGGGCGGACTTCTATGGCTACACCTTC. As protein: CASSVSSGADFYGYTF. The whole variable domain, filled in from reference TRBV9 and TRBJ1-2, reads DSGVTQTPKHLITATGQRVTLRCSPRSGDLSVYWYQQSLDQGLQFLIQYYNGEERAKGNILERFSAQQFPDLHSELNLSSLELGDSALYFCASSVSSGADFYGYTFGSGTRLTVV.

About this clonotype itself: Mismatch with germline at one junction end may stem from a read error. J is TRBJ2-5 and V is TRBV15; TRBD1 matches at 8 bases. Germline V gene lookup returns CDR1 LNHNV and CDR2 YYDKDF (reference sequence). The CDR3 extends over 15 amino acids. CDR3 amino acids: CATCRGTGNQETQYF. The CDR3 DNA is TGTGCCACCTGCAGGGGGACAGGCAACCAAGAGACCCAGTACTTC.

This clonotype was observed a few times. The chain has TRBV7-2 and TRBJ1-5; tentatively, D is TRBD1 (5 bases). V was clipped by 2 bases and J by 3 bases, with 11 bases between them. This CDR3 is 15 amino acids long. Looked up from germline, CDR1 is SGHTA and CDR2 is FQGNSA. The CDR3 here is CASSLQGENNQPQHF. The CDR3 DNA reads as TGTGCCAGCAGCTTACAGGGAGAGAACAATCAGCCCCAGCATTTT.

The gene calls are TRBV27 and TRBJ2-3; D gene uncertain. Germline CDR1 MNHEY, CDR2 SMNVEV (reference sequence). Trimming took 6 bases from V and 7 from J, leaving 14 bases between them. This CDR3 comprises 13 residues. The CDR3 sequence: CASSPRKLYTQYF. CDR3 DNA sequence: TGTGCCAGCAGCCCCCGAAAGCTATATACGCAGTATTTT.

V and J are TRBV10-3 and TRBJ1-3, with TRBD1 matching 7 bases. This CDR3 spans 14 amino acids. Germline V gene data show CDR1 as ENHRY and CDR2 as SYGVKD. V was clipped by 6 bases and J by 2 bases; unmatched bases: 4. The CDR3 loop is CAISYGTAGNTIYF. DNA for the CDR3: TGTGCCATCAGCTACGGGACAGCTGGAAACACCATATATTTT.